This TCR beta chain appears in the sequencing data of a study of blood T cell repertoires in COVID-19. Study background: PBMCs, B-cell-depleted T cells, or T cells provided the cDNA or gDNA that made up the material.

In the authors' methods: Amplification of reference gene primers was used by the study to estimate nucleated cell counts. The table came from immunoSEQ multiplex PCR; TCRdb's copy has only in-frame clones and leaves some out. V, J and clone size are those of that table, while D and trimming were read from the DNA. The table includes about 370,000 clones, approximately 92% detected once. Assignment of participants to cohorts was predicated upon participant-reported clinical history. The trim removed 3 bases at V and 5 bases at J, leaving 12 bases unmatched. There are 18 residues in the CDR3. Germline V gene sequence: CDR1 LNHDA, CDR2 SQIVND (reference sequence).

Sequencing was done on a sample of PBMCs or T cells enriched from blood (not recorded which). The chain is built from TRBV19 and TRBJ2-3, with 12 bases aligning to TRBD2. The sequence came from a man in his late teens or twenties who had recovered from COVID-19. CDR3 amino acids: CASSIGLAGGPGGDTQYF. CDR3 nucleotides: TGTGCCAGTAGTATCGGGCTAGCGGGAGGGCCGGGAGGAGATACGCAGTATTTT.